Following are 23 T cell receptor beta chains from one sample sequenced in a study of T cells in Graves' hyperthyroidism and ophthalmopathy. Amplification of TCR beta CDR3 regions was performed using RNA transcripts as template. The study used the HTBI primer set for a first-round RT-PCR of the TCR CDR3. One entry per CDR3 protein, called by TCRdb with MiXCR from the multiplex PCR reads. Of 550,000 to 700,000 distinct CDR3 sequences in the sample, 46% were seen once. The sample was peripheral blood or thyroid tissue (not recorded which). These receptors all come from an adult woman with Graves' disease, either hyperthyroidism or ophthalmopathy (not recorded which).

This chain connects TRBV20-1 to TRBJ2-5; possibly TRBD1 or TRBD2 for D (5 bases each). CDR1 is DFQATT and CDR2 is SNEGSKA in the germline V gene (reference sequence). V was shortened by 0 bases and J by 2 bases, with 13 bases between the two germline ends. The CDR3 sequence is 15 residues long. The CDR3 loop is CSARDVTAVQETQYF. In nucleotides, the CDR3 is TGCAGTGCTAGAGACGTGACAGCGGTACAAGAGACCCAGTACTTC.

There are many counts of this clonotype. The V call is TRBV10-3, the J call TRBJ2-7; a possible D gene is TRBD1 (5 bases). Germline values: CDR1 ENHRY, CDR2 SYGVKD. V lost 3 bases to trimming and J lost 3 bases, with 9 bases between them. The CDR3 has 13 amino acids. The CDR3 is CAISERQLYEQYF. The CDR3, as DNA: TGTGCCATCAGTGAAAGACAGCTCTACGAGCAGTACTTC.

Ten or more counts support this clonotype. The chain couples TRBV3-1 to TRBJ2-5; D unresolved. This CDR3 has 15 residues. The germline V gene has CDR1 LGHDT and CDR2 YNNKEL (reference sequence). V lost 0 bases and J 7 bases, leaving 15 bases between the germline ends. The CDR3 DNA reads TGTGCCAGCAGCCAAGACGGCCGAGTCGTCGGGACCCAGTACTTC. It yields the protein CASSQDGRVVGTQYF.

This clonotype showed up many times. The chain carries TRBV7-9 and TRBJ1-5; TRBD1 is a possible D gene (6 bases). Germline V gives CDR1 SEHNR, CDR2 FQNEAQ (reference sequence). V dropped 6 bases and J dropped 3 bases, with 15 bases sitting between them. CDR3 length: 15 residues. This chain's CDR3 is CASSLSEGVNQPQHF. The CDR3 DNA sequence: TGTGCCAGCAGTTTAAGCGAGGGGGTCAATCAGCCCCAGCATTTT.

This clonotype was counted ten times or more. V usage is TRBV5-1 and J usage is TRBJ1-2; no reliable D call. The CDR3 extends over 14 amino acids. The V end lost 4 bases, the J end lost 2 bases, and 12 bases lay between the germline ends. CDR1 is SGHRS, CDR2 YFSETQ, per germline. Written as DNA, the CDR3 is TGCGCCAGCAGCGGTCGGAGCCCCAACTATGGCTACACCTTC. It specifies CASSGRSPNYGYTF.

V gene TRBV19 combines with J gene TRBJ1-5, with D unclear. The CDR3 loop spans 18 amino acids. The ends were cut back, 3 bases at V and 2 bases at J, with 20 bases in the middle. Germline V gene data show CDR1 as LNHDA and CDR2 as SQIVND (reference sequence). CDR3 residues: CASSMWSVHSSRNQPQHF. DNA for the CDR3: TGTGCCAGTAGTATGTGGAGTGTGCATAGTTCGCGCAATCAGCCCCAGCATTTT.

This clonotype was detected many times. The chain has TRBV7-9 and TRBJ2-3; 10 bases align to TRBD2. Germline CDR1 and CDR2: SEHNR and FQNEAQ (reference sequence). This CDR3 has 17 amino acids. The V and J ends lost 5 bases and 6 bases, in that order; junction bases with no gene match: 14. DNA of the CDR3: TGTGCCAGCAGCCCTCCCACGGGAGCGGGAGGGCGGGATACGCAGTATTTT. Translating gives CASSPPTGAGGRDTQYF.

This chain joins TRBV7-8 and TRBJ1-2; D ambiguous. Per the germline V gene, CDR1 is SGHVS and CDR2 is FQNEAQ. Trimming cost V 1 base and J 12 bases, with 9 bases left between them. This CDR3 comprises 11 residues. The CDR3 DNA follows: TGTGCCAGCAGCTTAGGAGGGATGAACACCTTC. It encodes CASSLGGMNTF.

This clonotype was observed at least ten times. The chain carries TRBV5-1 and TRBJ2-2; 12 bases match TRBD2. The CDR3 consists of 15 residues. CDR1 and CDR2 (germline): SGHRS, YFSETQ. V shed 4 bases, J shed 6 bases, and the junction held 4 bases outside the gene matches. The CDR3 bases are TGCGCCAGCAGCGAGGGACTAGCGGGCGCCGGGGAGCTGTTTTTT. This encodes CASSEGLAGAGELFF.

This clonotype was counted ten times or more. The chain links TRBV4-1 to TRBJ1-5, with D perhaps TRBD1 (5 bases). With 7 bases removed from V and 2 bases from J, the gap between germline ends came to 12 bases. The CDR3 covers 14 residues. Germline values: CDR1 MGHRA, CDR2 YSYEKL. The CDR3 sequence: CASKGVLGNQPQHF. CDR3 DNA sequence: TGCGCCAGCAAAGGGGTCCTTGGCAATCAGCCCCAGCATTTT.

This clonotype was counted many times. Written as DNA, the CDR3 is TGTGCCAGCAGTTATAGCGGGAGAACCTACGAGCAGTACTTC. This sequence encodes CASSYSGRTYEQYF. The chain combines TRBV6-6 with TRBJ2-7; 9 bases are shared with TRBD2. The length of the CDR3 is 14 residues. Germline CDR1 MNHNY, CDR2 SVGAGI (reference sequence). With V trimmed by 3 bases and J by 2 bases, 2 bases remained unmatched.

The chain couples TRBV7-6 to TRBJ1-2, with 8 bases aligning to TRBD1. The CDR3 totals 16 residues. J gave up 3 bases and V 1 base, and 7 bases lay outside the gene matches. Germline loops: CDR1 SGHVS, CDR2 FNYEAQ. CDR3 DNA: TGTGCCAGCAGCTTAGAACAGGGGGAAGGGGACTATGGCTACACCTTC. The encoded protein is CASSLEQGEGDYGYTF. Complete variable domain (other parts from reference TRBV7-6 and TRBJ1-2): GAGVSQSPRYKVTKRGQDVALRCDPISGHVSLYWYRQALGQGPEFLTYFNYEAQQDKSGLPNDRFSAERPEGSISTLTIQRTEQRDSAMYRCASSLEQGEGDYGYTFGSGTRLTVV.

The chain has TRBV20-1 and TRBJ1-5, with 11 bases matching TRBD1. The J segment lost 5 bases and the V segment lost 0 bases, leaving 3 bases of the junction unmatched. The CDR3 covers 15 residues. Germline-derived CDR1 and CDR2 are DFQATT and SNEGSKA (reference sequence). DNA of the CDR3: TGCAGTGCTAGAGATCCGGGACAGGGGGATCAGCCCCAGCATTTT. Protein product: CSARDPGQGDQPQHF.

This chain uses TRBV7-9 with TRBJ1-2, with TRBD1 identical over 12 bases. The CDR3 has 15 amino acids. Trimming at V came to 5 bases and at J to 6 bases, leaving 7 bases not matched to a gene. The germline V gene has CDR1 SEHNR and CDR2 FQNEAQ (reference sequence). The CDR3 DNA sequence: TGTGCCAGCAGCCTGTGGGACAGGGGGCTGGATGGCTACACCTTC. The encoded protein is CASSLWDRGLDGYTF.

The rearrangement joins TRBV5-1 to TRBJ2-7, with TRBD1 identical over 8 bases. Germline values: CDR1 SGHRS, CDR2 YFSETQ. This CDR3 has 14 amino acids. The J segment lost 4 bases and the V segment lost 5 bases, leaving 8 bases of the junction unmatched. CDR3: CASSEQGASYEQYF. The CDR3 coding sequence is TGCGCCAGCAGTGAGCAGGGGGCATCGTACGAGCAGTACTTC.

The chain recombines TRBV7-8 with TRBJ2-5, with D possibly matching TRBD1 (6 bases). This CDR3 spans 16 amino acids. The germline CDR1 and CDR2 sequences are SGHVS and FQNEAQ. The ends were cut back, 1 base at V and 1 base at J, with 13 bases in the middle. The CDR3 protein is CASSLGAGQPQETQYF. In nucleotides, the CDR3 is TGTGCCAGCAGCTTAGGCGCTGGACAGCCCCAAGAGACCCAGTACTTC.

V and J are TRBV25-1 and TRBJ2-5, with no clear D. The V and J ends lost 8 bases and 2 bases respectively, with 12 bases between them. The CDR3 sequence is 13 residues long. In germline, CDR1 is MGHDK, CDR2 SYGVNS. In DNA form, the CDR3 reads TGTGCCAGCGCAAACAAGAAACAAGAGACCCAGTACTTC. This gives the protein CASANKKQETQYF. The full variable domain, its missing parts supplied by reference TRBV25-1 and TRBJ2-5, is EADIYQTPRYLVIGTGKKITLECSQTMGHDKMYWYQQDPGMELHLIHYSYGVNSTEKGDLSSESTVSRIRTEHFPLTLESARPSHTSQYLCASANKKQETQYFGPGTRLLVL.

This clonotype was recorded at least ten times. The chain links TRBV6-5 to TRBJ1-5, with no clear D. This CDR3 is 12 amino acids long. Trimming took 6 bases from V and 7 from J, leaving 10 bases between them. Looked up from germline, CDR1 is MNHEY and CDR2 is SVGAGI. This CDR3 reads CASSPPSQPQHF. The DNA for the CDR3 is TGTGCCAGCAGCCCCCCCTCGCAGCCCCAGCATTTT.

There are a few counts of this clonotype. With a much larger clone just one base away, this may be a read error. This chain connects TRBV2 to TRBJ2-7, with TRBD1 matching 7 bases. The CDR3 is 13 amino acids. Germline CDR1 reads SNHLY; CDR2 reads FYNNEI. The trim removed 6 bases at V and 2 bases at J, leaving 4 bases unmatched. CDR3 nucleotide sequence: TGTGCCAGCAGCCAAACAGGGGCCTACGAGCAGTACTTC. This sequence encodes CASSQTGAYEQYF.

The chain has TRBV20-1 and TRBJ1-1; the D is unclear. The germline V gene encodes CDR1 DFQATT and CDR2 SNEGSKA (reference sequence). The germline V and J ends were trimmed by 8 bases and 7 bases, with 11 bases remaining between them. The CDR3 totals 10 residues. DNA for the CDR3: TGCAGTTTAACGGCTGATGAAGCTTTCTTT. Amino acids: CSLTADEAFF.

This clonotype occurred many times. The rearrangement links TRBV11-3 to TRBJ2-5; TRBD2 matches 7 bases. The CDR3 contains 15 residues. Germline V gene sequence: CDR1 SGHNT, CDR2 YENEEA. The ends lost 5 bases at V and 5 bases at J; junction bases unmatched: 11. The CDR3 sequence: CASSPGLTERETQYF. The CDR3 nucleotides are TGTGCCAGCAGCCCGGGACTAACGGAGCGGGAGACCCAGTACTTC.

The rearrangement uses TRBV29-1 and TRBJ1-2; D possibly corresponds to TRBD1 (5 bases). The CDR3 runs to 15 residues. The germline gives CDR1 SQVTM, CDR2 ANQGSEA. V dropped 7 bases and J dropped 0 bases, with 18 bases sitting between them. DNA of the CDR3: TGCAGCGCCACGCCATTGACAGATACTAACTATGGCTACACCTTC. It specifies CSATPLTDTNYGYTF.

This clonotype came up a few times. The chain has TRBV7-9 and TRBJ1-2; a weak D match, TRBD1 (5 bases). CDR3 size: 15 residues. Germline V gene sequence: CDR1 SEHNR, CDR2 FQNEAQ (reference sequence). Trimming pared 0 bases from V and 12 bases from J, leaving 20 bases between. The CDR3 here is CASSLALRGSRGNTF. CDR3 bases: TGTGCCAGCAGCTTAGCGCTGCGGGGGAGTCGAGGAAACACCTTC.